The rows below give T cell receptor beta chains drawn from one sample of a study of brain T cells in children with intractable seizures. Sequenced by immunoSEQ multiplex PCR; TCRdb stores in-frame clones only, minus some. This sample carries about 2,500 clones, roughly 80% of them seen once, and the ten largest clones take around 10%. Here the sequenced sample was resected brain tissue, taken at surgery. Source of these receptors: a boy younger than two with hemimegalencephaly and intractable seizures. Both conserved end residues are part of each CDR3. D genes are given only for firm matches. Size values are once, few and many counts, or a class for expanded clones, and some rows have none.

clone_size: -; j_call: TRBJ1-2; d_call: -; v_call: TRBV14; cdr3_aa: CASPRKRATAGGYTF; cdr3_nt: TGTGCCAGTCCTCGAAAGCGGGCGACAGCGGGAGGCTACACCTTC
clone_size: -; j_call: TRBJ2-1; d_call: -; v_call: TRBV2; cdr3_aa: CADLGGGYGNEQFF; cdr3_nt: TGTGCCGACCTAGGCGGGGGCTACGGGAATGAGCAGTTCTTC
clone_size: -; j_call: TRBJ2-3; d_call: -; v_call: TRBV28; cdr3_aa: CASSPFHTDTQYF; cdr3_nt: TGTGCCAGCAGTCCGTTTCACACAGATACGCAGTATTTT
clone_size: once; j_call: TRBJ2-7; d_call: -; v_call: TRBV10-3; cdr3_aa: CAIKNRDEQYF; cdr3_nt: TGTGCCATCAAAAACCGAGACGAGCAGTACTTC
clone_size: -; j_call: TRBJ2-3; d_call: TRBD1; v_call: TRBV5-5; cdr3_aa: CASSGPGGGRTDTQYF; cdr3_nt: TGTGCCAGCAGCGGGCCAGGGGGCGGTAGGACAGATACGCAGTATTTT
clone_size: -; j_call: TRBJ2-1; d_call: -; v_call: TRBV5-4; cdr3_aa: CASSHTGLAPNEQFF; cdr3_nt: TGTGCCAGCAGCCATACAGGCCTCGCCCCAAATGAGCAGTTCTTC
clone_size: -; j_call: TRBJ1-5; d_call: -; v_call: TRBV19; cdr3_aa: CASDADGGNQPQHF; cdr3_nt: TGTGCCAGTGACGCGGACGGAGGCAATCAGCCCCAGCATTTT
clone_size: -; j_call: TRBJ2-7; d_call: -; v_call: TRBV6-6; cdr3_aa: CASSYSNSYEQYF; cdr3_nt: TGTGCCAGCAGTTACTCAAATAGCTACGAGCAGTACTTC
clone_size: -; j_call: TRBJ2-7; d_call: TRBD2; v_call: TRBV5-3; cdr3_aa: CARSFWTSRGYEQYF; cdr3_nt: TGTGCCAGAAGCTTCTGGACTAGCCGGGGCTACGAGCAGTACTTC
clone_size: -; j_call: TRBJ2-5; d_call: TRBD1; v_call: TRBV27; cdr3_aa: CASSSVGTDQETQYF; cdr3_nt: TGTGCCAGCAGTTCCGTAGGGACAGACCAAGAGACCCAGTACTTC
clone_size: -; j_call: TRBJ2-7; d_call: -; v_call: TRBV7-9; cdr3_aa: CASWGRSSYEQYF; cdr3_nt: TGTGCCAGTTGGGGGCGAAGCTCCTACGAGCAGTACTTC
clone_size: few; j_call: TRBJ2-5; d_call: TRBD2; v_call: TRBV4-3; cdr3_aa: CASSQDLVAGGPRGTQYF; cdr3_nt: TGCGCCAGCAGCCAAGATCTCGTGGCGGGAGGGCCGCGGGGGACCCAGTACTTC
clone_size: -; j_call: TRBJ1-2; d_call: -; v_call: TRBV29-1; cdr3_aa: CSVDQGNGYTF; cdr3_nt: TGCAGCGTTGACCAGGGGAATGGCTACACCTTC
clone_size: few; j_call: TRBJ1-6; d_call: TRBD1; v_call: TRBV27; cdr3_aa: CASSLAGQGVYSPLHF; cdr3_nt: TGTGCCAGCAGCCTTGCGGGACAGGGGGTTTATTCACCCCTCCACTTT
clone_size: -; j_call: TRBJ1-6; d_call: -; v_call: TRBV19; cdr3_aa: CASRGRARGYNSPLHF; cdr3_nt: TGTGCCAGTAGGGGCCGCGCGAGAGGATATAATTCACCCCTCCACTTT
clone_size: -; j_call: TRBJ2-7; d_call: TRBD1; v_call: TRBV4-2; cdr3_aa: CASSATGGYEQYF; cdr3_nt: TGTGCCAGCAGCGCCACAGGGGGCTACGAGCAGTACTTC